The source of this T cell receptor beta chain is a study of blood T cell repertoires in COVID-19. Study in general: Specimens from acute and convalescent COVID-19 originated in the United States, Italy and Spain.

Patients from Seattle were sampled longitudinally, starting during active infection. The ends lost 4 bases at V and 7 bases at J; junction bases unmatched: 4. This CDR3 has 13 amino acids. Germline V gene data show CDR1 as SGHTA and CDR2 as FQGTGA. Using immunoSEQ multiplex PCR, the repertoire was profiled, and TCRdb retains in-frame clones only, with some absent. This sample yields about 200,000 clones, of which approximately 94% are seen a single time; about 0.76% belongs to the top ten. This clone has just one count. The V gene is TRBV7-3, the J gene TRBJ1-2, with 9 bases that match TRBD1. The TCR sequence derives from a man aged 30 to 45 with COVID-19, enrolled during active disease. Sequencing was carried out using peripheral blood. CDR3 DNA sequence: TGTGCCAGCAGCTGGACAGGGGAGGGTGGCTACACCTTC. Translated, it gives CASSWTGEGGYTF.